The clone carrying this T cell receptor beta chain appeared a few times. CDR3 size: 14 residues. Trimming pared 7 bases from V and 8 bases from J, leaving 20 bases between. Germline V gene lookup returns CDR1 LGHDT and CDR2 YNNKEL (reference sequence). The sample comes from a study of blood T cell repertoires in COVID-19. Assay: immunoSEQ multiplex PCR; the TCRdb copy retains only in-frame clones and omits some. The sample includes about 220,000 clones, approximately 78% of them seen just once. The specimen was peripheral blood. This clonotype was sampled from a woman in her seventies with COVID-19, enrolled during active disease. The rearrangement uses TRBV3-1 (or the pseudogene TRBV3-2) and TRBJ1-2, with D unresolved. CDR3 in amino acids: CASTLRSGLLGYTF. The CDR3 nucleotides are TGTGCCAGCACCCTAAGATCGGGTCTTCTCGGCTACACCTTC.